The rows below give T cell receptor beta chains drawn from one sample of a study of shared clonotypes between healthy human individuals. This table comes from immunoSEQ multiplex PCR, and its TCRdb copy is limited to in-frame clones, with some not included. Of 950,000 to 1,300,000 clones listed, approximately 68% were seen once; the top ten hold over 1.3%. The source material was memory CD4+ T cells sorted from blood. The receptors stem from a man between 18 and 35 years old in good health. Each CDR3 is given with its conserved first and last residue. The D gene is left open where the match is weak. Some rows mark clone size as missing; the rest say once, few, many or name a class of expanded clone.

j_call v_call clone_size d_call cdr3_nt cdr3_aa
TRBJ2-2 TRBV19 - - TGTGCCAGTAGAACCCCGGGTTACACCGGGGAGCTGTTTTTT CASRTPGYTGELFF
TRBJ2-3 TRBV5-1 - TRBD1 TGCGCCAGCAGCAGGACAGGGGAAGCCACAGATACGCAGTATTTT CASSRTGEATDTQYF
TRBJ2-3 TRBV9 - - TGTGCCAGCAGCGACAACTACTTGGGAGCAGATACGCAGTATTTT CASSDNYLGADTQYF
TRBJ2-1 TRBV4-3 once - TGCGCCAGCAGCCGGACCCTCCAGGACAGCCATCGAAACAATGAGCAGTTCTTC CASSRTLQDSHRNNEQFF
TRBJ2-1 TRBV14 - TRBD1 TGTGCCAGCAGCCGGGACAGGGTTTCGAATGAGCAGTTCTTC CASSRDRVSNEQFF
TRBJ2-3 TRBV5-1 - - TGCGCCAGCAGCTTGGGACCCCTTAGGGCGGTCGCAGATACGCAGTATTTT CASSLGPLRAVADTQYF
TRBJ2-6 TRBV5-1 few - TGCGCCAGCAGCACAGGACAGTTGAGCTCTGGGGCCAACGTCCTGACTTTC CASSTGQLSSGANVLTF
TRBJ2-7 TRBV6-5 - - TGTGCCAGCAGTTACTTAGGGTCCTACGAGCAGTACTTC CASSYLGSYEQYF
TRBJ2-5 TRBV2 - - TGTGCCAGCAGTGAGGTGGTAGGGGGGGAGACCCAGTACTTC CASSEVVGGETQYF
TRBJ2-1 TRBV6-6 few - TGTGCCAGCAGAAGAATTGAATTCTCCTACAATGAGCAGTTCTTC CASRRIEFSYNEQFF
TRBJ2-5 TRBV2 once TRBD1 TGTGCCAGCAGTGAGGACAGGGGGGTGGAGACCCAGTACTTC CASSEDRGVETQYF
TRBJ1-6 TRBV30 - - TGTGCCTGGAGTTTGGACATTAATTCACCCCTCCACTTT CAWSLDINSPLHF
TRBJ2-7 TRBV2 few - TGTGCCAGCAAACTAGCCATCGGCTACGAGCAGTACTTC CASKLAIGYEQYF
TRBJ1-1 TRBV7-2 - - TGTGCCAGCAGCTTATCTGGGTTGGGTGAGTCTGAAGCTTTCTTT CASSLSGLGESEAFF
TRBJ2-1 TRBV25-1 - - TGTGCCAGCAGGGAGGCCGGGAACTACAATGAGCAGTTCTTC CASREAGNYNEQFF